The rows below give T cell receptor beta chains drawn from one sample of a study of control samples from healthy donors and cancer patients. The table came from immunoSEQ multiplex PCR; TCRdb's copy has only in-frame clones and leaves some out. This sample yields about 20,000 clones, of which about 88% are seen a single time; around 10% belongs to the top ten. Material: PBMCs. All receptors come from a woman aged 55-70 years with head and neck cancer. The CDR3 runs from the conserved cysteine through the conserved F or W. D genes are given only for firm matches. Clone size appears in some rows only: once, few, many, or a class for an expanded clone.

TGTGCCAGCAGCTTGGTGGGAGGGGCGGACCAAGAGACCCAGTACTTC	CASSLVGGADQETQYF	medium-sized	TRBV5-4	TRBD2	TRBJ2-5
TGTGCCAGCAGTCGAGGGTTACAAGCTGAAGCTTTCTTT	CASSRGLQAEAFF	NA	TRBV28	NA	TRBJ1-1
TGTGCCATCATTGACAGGGGGAGGGATGGCTACACCTTC	CAIIDRGRDGYTF	few	TRBV28	TRBD1	TRBJ1-2
TGTGCCAGCAGCCTAAGAAACCTAAACACTGAAGCTTTCTTT	CASSLRNLNTEAFF	NA	TRBV3-1/TRBV3-2	NA	TRBJ1-1
TGTGCCAGCAGTCGCTCGTCTTGGGACGAGCAGTACTTC	CASSRSSWDEQYF	NA	TRBV3-1/TRBV3-2	NA	TRBJ2-7
TGTGCCGCTGGGGACGGCTCCTACGAGCAGTACTTC	CAAGDGSYEQYF	NA	TRBV6-5	NA	TRBJ2-7
TGCGCCAGCAGCCAGTACTTCCGGGACACCGGGGCCGGGGAGCTGTTTTTT	CASSQYFRDTGAGELFF	NA	TRBV4-1	NA	TRBJ2-2
TGTGCCAGCAGCCAAGTGTATCAGGGGGATAGCGGGGTTTACAATGAGCAGTTCTTC	CASSQVYQGDSGVYNEQFF	NA	TRBV4-2	NA	TRBJ2-1
TGTGCCAGCAGCTTAGGGACACCGGGACTAGCGGGGGCAGGCTCCTACAATGAGCAGTTCTTC	CASSLGTPGLAGAGSYNEQFF	NA	TRBV13	TRBD2	TRBJ2-1
TGTGCCAGCTCACCAGGTTCCAGCAATCAGCCCCAGCATTTT	CASSPGSSNQPQHF	NA	TRBV18	NA	TRBJ1-5
TGTGCCAGCAGCTTGTATCGGGGTACCAACAATGAGCAGTTCTTC	CASSLYRGTNNEQFF	NA	TRBV5-6	NA	TRBJ2-1
TGTGCCAGCAGGCCCTCGACAGGCCCTAATGAAAAACTGTTTTTT	CASRPSTGPNEKLFF	NA	TRBV7-9	NA	TRBJ1-4
TGCGCCAGCAGGGGGACAGGGGGCTCAGATACGCAGTATTTT	CASRGTGGSDTQYF	few	TRBV5-1	TRBD1	TRBJ2-3
TGTGCCAGCAGCTTGGTGGGATACGAGCAGTACTTC	CASSLVGYEQYF	NA	TRBV5-4	NA	TRBJ2-7
TGTGCCAGCAGTTTAGGGGGCTCCTACAATGAGCAGTTCTTC	CASSLGGSYNEQFF	few	TRBV27	NA	TRBJ2-1
TGTGCCAGCCGCCCACAGGGTTTGGTGAATGAGCAGTTCTTC	CASRPQGLVNEQFF	NA	TRBV7-9	NA	TRBJ2-1
TGTGCCAGCAGTTTAGGTCAGGGGTTAGACAATGAGCAGTTCTTC	CASSLGQGLDNEQFF	NA	TRBV27	NA	TRBJ2-1
TGTGCCAGCTCCAGTACTCCGGGTTGGACTGAAGCTTTCTTT	CASSSTPGWTEAFF	NA	TRBV2	NA	TRBJ1-1
TGTGCCAGCAGCCGATCAGGGTCAGACCAAGAGACCCAGTACTTC	CASSRSGSDQETQYF	NA	TRBV6-5	NA	TRBJ2-5
TGTGCCACCGGGGGGGCCTCGGACAATGAGCAGTTCTTC	CATGGASDNEQFF	NA	TRBV7-9	TRBD2	TRBJ2-1
TGTGCCAGCAGCCCCCGGGCTAGCGGGAGTGGTGGGGATGAGCAGTTCTTC	CASSPRASGSGGDEQFF	NA	TRBV7-3	TRBD2	TRBJ2-1
TGTGCCAGCAGTTCCCCGACAGTTACCTACGAGCAGTACTTC	CASSSPTVTYEQYF	NA	TRBV28	NA	TRBJ2-7
TGTGCCAGCAGCCCAGGAACCCCCCAGTTCTTC	CASSPGTPQFF	once	TRBV11-2	NA	TRBJ2-1
TGTGCCAGCAGCCTAGAGCCGGCGAACACTGAAGCTTTCTTT	CASSLEPANTEAFF	NA	TRBV7-6	NA	TRBJ1-1
TGTGCCAGCAGCGGGGGGACAGGGGCCCCGAACACTGAAGCTTTCTTT	CASSGGTGAPNTEAFF	NA	TRBV9	TRBD1	TRBJ1-1
TGCGCCAGCAGTGGAGGTGGGCATGAGCAGTTCTTC	CASSGGGHEQFF	NA	TRBV10-1	NA	TRBJ2-1
TGTGCCAGCAGTAGTTATACTGGGGCCAACGTCCTGACTTTC	CASSSYTGANVLTF	NA	TRBV27	NA	TRBJ2-6
TGTGCCACCAGTGGGGGGCGGGACAGGGGCCAAGAGACCCAGTACTTC	CATSGGRDRGQETQYF	NA	TRBV24-1	TRBD1	TRBJ2-5
TGTGCCAGCAGCCCAGCGGGGGGATTAAGGAATGAGCAGTTCTTC	CASSPAGGLRNEQFF	once	TRBV5-4	TRBD2	TRBJ2-1
TGTGCCAGCAGCAGAGGGTACACTGAAGCTTTCTTT	CASSRGYTEAFF	once	TRBV2	NA	TRBJ1-1
TGTGCCAGCAGTTTAGGGGGGAGCAATCAGCCCCAGCATTTT	CASSLGGSNQPQHF	NA	TRBV6-2/TRBV6-3	NA	TRBJ1-5
TGTGCCAGCTCATCGGAGGAGGGGGTCTATGGCTACACCTTC	CASSSEEGVYGYTF	NA	TRBV18	NA	TRBJ1-2
TGTGCCAGCAGCCCCGGGTGGAGGGGTTTACGAGCCAAAAACATTCAGTACTTC	CASSPGWRGLRAKNIQYF	NA	TRBV27	NA	TRBJ2-4
TGTGCCAGCAGTCCTTTTAGTATCAGGGTATGGGTCAACACTGAAGCTTTCTTT	CASSPFSIRVWVNTEAFF	NA	TRBV28	NA	TRBJ1-1
TGCGCCAGCAGCTTGGCCTCCGGGACTAGCGGGCGGTACAATGAGCAGTTCTTC	CASSLASGTSGRYNEQFF	once	TRBV5-1	TRBD2	TRBJ2-1
TGTGCCAGCAGCCCCTCGCCTCCGGGCGGCTACACCTTC	CASSPSPPGGYTF	NA	TRBV7-2	NA	TRBJ1-2
TGTGCCAGCAGCGCGACCAAAGGAGGCGGGGGAAACACCATATATTTT	CASSATKGGGGNTIYF	NA	TRBV5-6	NA	TRBJ1-3
TGTGCCAGCGGAAGGGGGAGCGGGAGGGCTAGTCCAGATACGCAGTATTTT	CASGRGSGRASPDTQYF	NA	TRBV4-2	TRBD2	TRBJ2-3
TGTGCCAGCCGTCTAGCGGGAGTAAGGAATGAGCAGTTCTTC	CASRLAGVRNEQFF	NA	TRBV14	TRBD2	TRBJ2-1
TGTGCCAGCAGTGACAGGGAGTCGGTCGGCGGGAGGCTCTCCTACGAGCAGTACTTC	CASSDRESVGGRLSYEQYF	NA	TRBV28	NA	TRBJ2-7
TGTGCCAGCTCGACGGACGAAATCACGACAGGACAGTTGAACACTGAAGCTTTCTTT	CASSTDEITTGQLNTEAFF	NA	TRBV18	NA	TRBJ1-1
TGCGCCAGCAGCCCCTCGGGGTTGCGCACAGATACGCAGTATTTT	CASSPSGLRTDTQYF	NA	TRBV5-1	NA	TRBJ2-3
TGTGCCAGCAGCTTGGGTCGAGAGACCCAGTACTTC	CASSLGRETQYF	once	TRBV7-9	NA	TRBJ2-5
TGCAGCGTTGAGGGGGGACCTCCTGAAGCTTTCTTT	CSVEGGPPEAFF	NA	TRBV29-1	NA	TRBJ1-1
TGTGCCAGCAGGCCTACAGGAGGAAAAAATGATAAGGAGCAGTTCTTC	CASRPTGGKNDKEQFF	NA	TRBV2	NA	TRBJ2-1
TGTGCCAGCAGCCCCTTATTGGGACTAGTCTACAATGAGCAGTTCTTC	CASSPLLGLVYNEQFF	few	TRBV7-8	TRBD2	TRBJ2-1
TGTGCCAGCTCACCAGGTGATGGAGCGGGAGTCGGGACAGATACGCAGTATTTT	CASSPGDGAGVGTDTQYF	NA	TRBV18	TRBD2	TRBJ2-3
TGTGCCAGCAGCCACCTGGGGGAGGCGAATAATTCACCCCTCCACTTT	CASSHLGEANNSPLHF	NA	TRBV4-2	NA	TRBJ1-6
TGCGCCAGCAAGCGGGAGGCTAGCTCCTACAATGAGCAGTTCTTC	CASKREASSYNEQFF	NA	TRBV5-1	TRBD2	TRBJ2-1
TGTGCCAGCAGCTTGGCGAGCACAGACGAGCAGTACTTC	CASSLASTDEQYF	NA	TRBV5-4	NA	TRBJ2-7
TGCGCCAGCAGCCCCCTCGGGATGGGCACTGAAGCTTTCTTT	CASSPLGMGTEAFF	NA	TRBV5-1	NA	TRBJ1-1
TGCGCCAGCAGCTTGACCGGGACAGGGGACTTGAACACTGAAGCTTTCTTT	CASSLTGTGDLNTEAFF	NA	TRBV5-1	TRBD1	TRBJ1-1
TGTGCCAGCAGACGACCAGGGAGGCTAGAGACCCAGTACTTC	CASRRPGRLETQYF	NA	TRBV28	NA	TRBJ2-5
TGTGCCAGCACCTGGGGGAACACTGAAGCTTTCTTT	CASTWGNTEAFF	NA	TRBV12-3/TRBV12-4	NA	TRBJ1-1
TGCGCCAGCAGTGAGTATACAGCTTCAGATACGCAGTATTTT	CASSEYTASDTQYF	NA	TRBV10-1	NA	TRBJ2-3
TGTGCCAGCAGTGATGGAGGTATGAACACTGAAGCTTTCTTT	CASSDGGMNTEAFF	few	TRBV6-1	NA	TRBJ1-1
TGTGCCAGCAGTCTGGGAGGGGGTAGCATTCAGTACTTC	CASSLGGGSIQYF	NA	TRBV12-3/TRBV12-4	NA	TRBJ2-4